This TCR beta chain was obtained from a study of identical twins. Study conclusions and caveats: Memory repertoires showed no such pattern, whereas abundant cord blood beta clonotypes carried fewer insertions.

This clonotype was counted only a few times. Its target is unknown. A template switching step contributed a universal primer site, while unique molecular identifiers were present in the cDNA. TCRdb called the 5' RACE reads again in MiXCR, with one record for every CDR3 protein. The sample lists 350,000 or so distinct CDR3 sequences, around 9% occurring once. Specimen: naive T cells sorted from blood. The source is a woman in her forties or fifties in good health.

The CDR3 DNA sequence: TGTGCCACCAGTGATTTCCTTGGACAGGGCAGCACCGGGGAGCTGTTTTTT. The encoded protein is CATSDFLGQGSTGELFF. The chain couples TRBV24-1 to TRBJ2-2; 8 positions match TRBD1. The CDR3 totals 17 residues. Germline V gene lookup returns CDR1 KGHDR and CDR2 SFDVKD. V was pared by 1 base and J by 4 bases, with 7 bases of the junction left unmatched.